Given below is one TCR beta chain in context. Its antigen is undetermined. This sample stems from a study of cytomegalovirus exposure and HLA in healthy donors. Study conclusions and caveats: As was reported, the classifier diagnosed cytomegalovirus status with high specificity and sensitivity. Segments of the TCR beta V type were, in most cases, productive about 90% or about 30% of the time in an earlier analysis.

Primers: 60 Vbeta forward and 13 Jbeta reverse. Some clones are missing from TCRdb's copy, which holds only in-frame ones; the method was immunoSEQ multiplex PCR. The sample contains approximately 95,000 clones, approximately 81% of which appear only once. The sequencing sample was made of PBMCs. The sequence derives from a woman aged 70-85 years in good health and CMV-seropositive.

Written as DNA, the CDR3 is TGTGCCAGCAGGGGACAGGGGGCCTACAATGAGCAGTTCTTC. It yields the protein CASRGQGAYNEQFF. V gene TRBV7-9 combines with J gene TRBJ2-1; TRBD1 matches 11 bases. The germline gives CDR1 SEHNR, CDR2 FQNEAQ (reference sequence). The CDR3 loop spans 14 amino acids. V shed 6 bases, J shed 2 bases, and the junction held 0 bases outside the gene matches.